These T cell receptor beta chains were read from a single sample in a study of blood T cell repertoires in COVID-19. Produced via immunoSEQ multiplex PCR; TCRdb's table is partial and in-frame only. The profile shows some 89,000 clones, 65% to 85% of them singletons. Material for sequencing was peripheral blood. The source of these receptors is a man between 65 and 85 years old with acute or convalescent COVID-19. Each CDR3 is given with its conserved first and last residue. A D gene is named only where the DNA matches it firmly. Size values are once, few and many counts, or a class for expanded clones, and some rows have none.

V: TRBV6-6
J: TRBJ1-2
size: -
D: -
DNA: TGTGCCAGCAGCTTCCCGGGACTGGCCTATGGCTACACCTTC
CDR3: CASSFPGLAYGYTF

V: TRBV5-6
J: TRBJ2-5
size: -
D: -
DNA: TGTGCCAGCAGCGTTATGGCCAGAGAGACCCAGTACTTC
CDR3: CASSVMARETQYF

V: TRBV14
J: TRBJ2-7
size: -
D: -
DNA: TGTGCCAGCAGCCCCGGTTTTGAGCAGTACTTC
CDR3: CASSPGFEQYF

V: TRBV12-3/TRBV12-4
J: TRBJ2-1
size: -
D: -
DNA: TGTGCCAGCAGTTTGGAGGGTCACAATGAGCAGTTCTTC
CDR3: CASSLEGHNEQFF

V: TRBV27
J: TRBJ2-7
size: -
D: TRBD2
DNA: TGTGCCAGCAGTCCTTCGGCGGGGGGCTACGAGCAGTACTTC
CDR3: CASSPSAGGYEQYF

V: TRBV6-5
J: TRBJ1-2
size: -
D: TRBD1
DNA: TGTGCCAGCAGGGGACAGGGGGCATATGGCTACACCTTC
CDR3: CASRGQGAYGYTF

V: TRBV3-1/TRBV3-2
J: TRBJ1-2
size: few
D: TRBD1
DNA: TGTGCCAGCAGCCCAGGACAGGTGGGGAACTATGGCTACACCTTC
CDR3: CASSPGQVGNYGYTF

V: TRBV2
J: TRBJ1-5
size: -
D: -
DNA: TGTGCCAGCAGTGAAGGGACAGACAATCAGCCCCAGCATTTT
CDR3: CASSEGTDNQPQHF

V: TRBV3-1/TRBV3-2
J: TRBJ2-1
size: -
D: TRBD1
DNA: TGTGCCAGCAGCCTCCTAGGACAGGGTCAGTTCTTC
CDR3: CASSLLGQGQFF

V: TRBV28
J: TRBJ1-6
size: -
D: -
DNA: TGTGCCAGCAGTCCTATGGTGAGCTCCTATAATTCACCCCTCCACTTT
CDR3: CASSPMVSSYNSPLHF

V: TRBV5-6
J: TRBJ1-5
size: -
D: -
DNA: TGTGCCAGCAGCTTGGACAGGGACCAGCCCCAGCATTTT
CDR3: CASSLDRDQPQHF

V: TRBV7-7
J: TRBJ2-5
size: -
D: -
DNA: TGTGCCAGCAGCTTAGGTCTCGACTACTCCTGGGAGACCCAGTACTTC
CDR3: CASSLGLDYSWETQYF

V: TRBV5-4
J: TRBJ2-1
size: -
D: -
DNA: TGTGCCAGCAGCTTGGCCCATGAGAGTGAGCAGTTCTTC
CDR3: CASSLAHESEQFF

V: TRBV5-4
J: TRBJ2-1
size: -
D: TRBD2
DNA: TGTGCCAGCAGCTTTTTAGCGGGGGCCAACAATGAGCAGTTCTTC
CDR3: CASSFLAGANNEQFF

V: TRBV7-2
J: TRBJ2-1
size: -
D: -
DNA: TGTGCCAGCAGCTTAGATCTGTGGCTAGCCTACAATGAGCAGTTCTTC
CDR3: CASSLDLWLAYNEQFF

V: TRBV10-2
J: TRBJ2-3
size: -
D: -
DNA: TGCGCCAGCACCCATGGCACAGATACGCAGTATTTT
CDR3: CASTHGTDTQYF

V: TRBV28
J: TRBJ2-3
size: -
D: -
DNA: TGTGCCAGCAGTTTGCCCGGCGGGGCAGATACGCAGTATTTT
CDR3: CASSLPGGADTQYF

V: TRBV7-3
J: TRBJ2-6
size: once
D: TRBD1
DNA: TGTGCCAGCAGCTTGGGGACAGGGGTGTCTGGGGCCAACGTCCTGACTTTC
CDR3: CASSLGTGVSGANVLTF

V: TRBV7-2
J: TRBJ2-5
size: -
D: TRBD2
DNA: TGTGCCAGCAGCTCCCGGGGGGGGTTAGAGACCCAGTACTTC
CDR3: CASSSRGGLETQYF

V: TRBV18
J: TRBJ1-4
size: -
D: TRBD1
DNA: TGTGCCAGCTCCCACGACAGGGGAACTAATGAAAAACTGTTTTTT
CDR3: CASSHDRGTNEKLFF

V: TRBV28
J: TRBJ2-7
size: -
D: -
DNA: TGTGCCAGCAGTTCCCATAGCGGAACCGTACTCTACGAGCAGTACTTC
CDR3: CASSSHSGTVLYEQYF

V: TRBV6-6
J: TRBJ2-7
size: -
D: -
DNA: TGTGCCAGCAGTTACTCCGTCGTCGGGGACGAGCAGTACTTC
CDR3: CASSYSVVGDEQYF

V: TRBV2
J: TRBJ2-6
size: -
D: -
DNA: TGTGCCAGCACTACAGAAAACTCTGGGGCCAACGTCCTGACTTTC
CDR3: CASTTENSGANVLTF

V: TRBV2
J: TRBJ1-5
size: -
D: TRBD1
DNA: TGTGCCAGCAGTGCTGGAGGGGGCTACCAGCCCCAGCATTTT
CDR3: CASSAGGGYQPQHF

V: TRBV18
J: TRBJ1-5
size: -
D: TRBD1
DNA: TGTGCCAGCTCAGGGACAGGGGGCGATCAGCCCCAGCATTTT
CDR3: CASSGTGGDQPQHF

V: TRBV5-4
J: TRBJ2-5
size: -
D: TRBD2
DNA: TGTGCCAGCAGCTTGGACGGGGGGGAGACAGAGACCCAGTACTTC
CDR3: CASSLDGGETETQYF

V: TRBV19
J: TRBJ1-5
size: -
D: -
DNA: TGTGCCAGTAGTCAGGGACAAAACGGCAATCAGCCCCAGCATTTT
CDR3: CASSQGQNGNQPQHF

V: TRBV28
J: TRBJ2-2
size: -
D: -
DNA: TGTGCCAGCCGGCGATCCGGGGGGCGGAACACCGGGGAGCTGTTTTTT
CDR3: CASRRSGGRNTGELFF

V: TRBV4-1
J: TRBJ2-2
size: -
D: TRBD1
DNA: TGCGCCAGCAGCCTAGACAGGGTCACCGGGGAGCTGTTTTTT
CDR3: CASSLDRVTGELFF

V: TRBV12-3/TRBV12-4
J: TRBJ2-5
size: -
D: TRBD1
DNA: TGTGCCAGCAGTCGCGACAGGGCGGAGACCCAGTACTTC
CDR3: CASSRDRAETQYF

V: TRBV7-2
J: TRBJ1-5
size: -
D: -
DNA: TGTGCCAGCAGCTTAGAGCGAGGCAATCAGCCCCAGCATTTT
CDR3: CASSLERGNQPQHF

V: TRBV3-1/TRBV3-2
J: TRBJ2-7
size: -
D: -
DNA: TGTGCCAGCAGCCTCTCGGGGAGCTCCTACGAGCAGTACTTC
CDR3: CASSLSGSSYEQYF

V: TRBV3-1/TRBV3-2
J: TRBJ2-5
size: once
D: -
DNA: TGTGCCAGCAGCCAGGAGCGTCCCATCCAAGAGACCCAGTACTTC
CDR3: CASSQERPIQETQYF

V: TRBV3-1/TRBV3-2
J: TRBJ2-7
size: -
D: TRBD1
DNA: TGTGCCAGCAGCCAAGGGTCAGGACAGGGCTACGAGCAGTACTTC
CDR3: CASSQGSGQGYEQYF

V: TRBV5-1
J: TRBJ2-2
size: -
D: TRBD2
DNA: TGCGCCAGCAGCAGTTTAGGGAGGGAGGACACCGGGGAGCTGTTTTTT
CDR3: CASSSLGREDTGELFF

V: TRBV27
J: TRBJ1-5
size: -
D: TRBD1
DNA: TGTGCCAGCAGTGCCCCGGGACAGGGTAATCAGCCCCAGCATTTT
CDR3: CASSAPGQGNQPQHF

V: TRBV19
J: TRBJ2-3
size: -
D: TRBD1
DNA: TGTGCCACATCAGGGGGGACAGGCTCAGATACGCAGTATTTT
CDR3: CATSGGTGSDTQYF

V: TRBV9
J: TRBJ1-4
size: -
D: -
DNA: TGTGCCAGCAGCGTAGAGTCTGGGACATTGGTTGAAAAACTGTTTTTT
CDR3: CASSVESGTLVEKLFF

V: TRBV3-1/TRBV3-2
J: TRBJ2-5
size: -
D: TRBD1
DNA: TGTGCCAGCAGCCCGGGACAGGGGTACCAAGAGACCCAGTACTTC
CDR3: CASSPGQGYQETQYF

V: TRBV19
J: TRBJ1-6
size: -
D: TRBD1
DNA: TGTGCCAGTAGTATGGGGACAGGGATCGGGAATTCACCCCTCCACTTT
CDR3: CASSMGTGIGNSPLHF

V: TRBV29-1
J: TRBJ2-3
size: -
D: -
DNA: TGCAGCGTACCCCCTGGGGGGACAGCTAGCACAGATACGCAGTATTTT
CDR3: CSVPPGGTASTDTQYF

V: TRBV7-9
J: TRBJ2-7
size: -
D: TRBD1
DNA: TGTGCCAGCAGCTTAGAGCGACAGGGAGCCTACGAGCAGTACTTC
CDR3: CASSLERQGAYEQYF

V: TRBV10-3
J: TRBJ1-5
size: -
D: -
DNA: TGTGCCACTGCATATGACCCGGGGAGCAATCAGCCCCAGCATTTT
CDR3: CATAYDPGSNQPQHF

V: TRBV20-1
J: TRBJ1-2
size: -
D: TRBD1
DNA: TGCAGTGCTAGTTCTCCTGGACAGGGGGCGTTAGGCTATGGCTACACCTTC
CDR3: CSASSPGQGALGYGYTF

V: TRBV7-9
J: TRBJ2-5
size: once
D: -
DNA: TGTGCCAGCAGCCACACTAGGTACCAAGAGACCCAGTACTTC
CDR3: CASSHTRYQETQYF

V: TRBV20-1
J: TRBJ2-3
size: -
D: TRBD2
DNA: TGCAGTGCTAGTCCCAGCGGGAGCGTTACAGATACGCAGTATTTT
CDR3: CSASPSGSVTDTQYF

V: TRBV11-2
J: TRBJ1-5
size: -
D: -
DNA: TGTGCCAGCAGCTTAGGCCCAGAAGAGCCCCAGCATTTT
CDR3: CASSLGPEEPQHF

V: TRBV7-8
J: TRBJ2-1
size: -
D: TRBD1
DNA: TGTGCCAGCAGCGTGGGACAGGCCAACAATGAGCAGTTCTTC
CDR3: CASSVGQANNEQFF

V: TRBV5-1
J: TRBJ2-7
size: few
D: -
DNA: TGCGCCAGCAGCTTGGGCTCGAGCTCCTACGAGCAGTACTTC
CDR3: CASSLGSSSYEQYF

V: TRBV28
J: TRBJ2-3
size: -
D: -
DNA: TGTGCCAGCCGCGCCGCCGCTAGCACAGATACGCAGTATTTT
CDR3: CASRAAASTDTQYF

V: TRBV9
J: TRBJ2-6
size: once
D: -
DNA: TGTGCCAGCAGCGGCCGACAGTTAACCTCTGCTGGGGCCAACGTCCTGACTTTC
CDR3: CASSGRQLTSAGANVLTF

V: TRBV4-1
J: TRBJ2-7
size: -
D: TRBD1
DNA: TGCGCCAGCAGCCAAGCCCAAGGGGACAGCTCCTACGAGCAGTACTTC
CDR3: CASSQAQGDSSYEQYF

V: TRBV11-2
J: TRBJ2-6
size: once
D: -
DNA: TGTGCCAGCAGCTCCAGGAAGGCGCTAAACTCTGGGGCCAACGTCCTGACTTTC
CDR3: CASSSRKALNSGANVLTF